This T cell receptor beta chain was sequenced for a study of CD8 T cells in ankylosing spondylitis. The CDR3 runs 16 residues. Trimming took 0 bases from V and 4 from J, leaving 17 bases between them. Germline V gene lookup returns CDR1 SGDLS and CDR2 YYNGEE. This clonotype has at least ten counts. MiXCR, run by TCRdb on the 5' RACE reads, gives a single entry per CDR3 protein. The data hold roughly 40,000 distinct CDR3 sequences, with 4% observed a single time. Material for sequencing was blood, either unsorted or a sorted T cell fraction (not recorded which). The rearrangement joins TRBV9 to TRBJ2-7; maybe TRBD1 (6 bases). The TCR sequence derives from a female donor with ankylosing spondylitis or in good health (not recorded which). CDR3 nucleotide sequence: TGTGCCAGCAGCGTAGGGACCGGGACACCGGATTACGAGCAGTACTTC. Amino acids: CASSVGTGTPDYEQYF. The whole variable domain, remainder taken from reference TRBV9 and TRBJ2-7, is DSGVTQTPKHLITATGQRVTLRCSPRSGDLSVYWYQQSLDQGLQFLIQYYNGEERAKGNILERFSAQQFPDLHSELNLSSLELGDSALYFCASSVGTGTPDYEQYFGPGTRLTVT.